Below, 30 T cell receptor beta chains from the same sample are listed, as sequenced in a study of cytotoxic CD8 clonotypes in ibrutinib-treated CLL. Generated by immunoSEQ multiplex PCR, the TCRdb table keeps only in-frame clones and is missing some. This table has about 140,000 clones, 80% appearing once. The sequenced sample was PBMCs, obtained after 36 months of ibrutinib treatment. The receptors here all came from a human donor with chronic lymphocytic leukemia.

The V and J genes are TRBV2 and TRBJ1-1, with D maybe TRBD1 (6 bases). Germline CDR1 and CDR2: SNHLY and FYNNEI. The CDR3 has 15 residues. Trimming left V 6 bases short and J 4 bases short, with 18 bases between. The CDR3 sequence is CASRATGIGVTEAFF. The DNA for the CDR3 is TGTGCCAGCAGAGCGACAGGAATCGGGGTCACTGAAGCTTTCTTT.

This clone was seen a few times. In DNA form, the CDR3 reads TGTGCCAGCTCTCCATCTCTCGGCGGGGAGCTGTTTTTT. Translating it yields CASSPSLGGELFF. The chain carries TRBV18 and TRBJ2-2; D gene uncertain. The CDR3 extends over 13 amino acids. Germline CDR1 is KGHSH and CDR2 is LQKENI. V lost 6 bases and J 7 bases, leaving 12 bases between the germline ends.

The CDR3 DNA sequence: TGTGCCAGTAGTCAGTCTCGACTGAGCAATCAGCCCCAGCATTTT. It yields the protein CASSQSRLSNQPQHF. This chain uses TRBV19 with TRBJ1-5; D is ambiguous. CDR1 LNHDA and CDR2 SQIVND come from the germline V gene (reference sequence). Trimming shortened V by 5 bases and J by 1 base, and 12 bases separated the two germline ends. CDR3 length equals 15 residues.

V usage is TRBV19 and J usage is TRBJ2-7; D might be TRBD2 (5 bases). Trimming took 1 base from V and 4 from J, leaving 8 bases between them. Germline values: CDR1 LNHDA, CDR2 SQIVND (reference sequence). The CDR3 extends over 13 amino acids. The CDR3 DNA reads as TGTGCCAGTAGTATAGTGGGAGAATACGAGCAGTACTTC. Its translation is CASSIVGEYEQYF.

CDR3 in amino acids: CASSIELAGGAYEQYF. CDR3 DNA sequence: TGTGCCAGTAGTATAGAACTAGCGGGAGGAGCGTACGAGCAGTACTTC. V is TRBV19 and J is TRBJ2-7, with 12 bases lining up with TRBD2. Looked up from germline, CDR1 is LNHDA and CDR2 is SQIVND (reference sequence). This CDR3 comprises 16 residues. Trimming at V came to 0 bases and at J to 4 bases, leaving 4 bases not matched to a gene.

This sequence joins TRBV10-2 and TRBJ1-6; TRBD1 might be the D (5 bases). The CDR3 is 15 amino acids. Germline V gives CDR1 WSHSY, CDR2 SAAADI. The V and J ends lost 3 bases and 4 bases respectively, with 10 bases between them. CDR3 nucleotides: TGCGCCAGCAGTGAAGGCAGGGCTTATAATTCACCCCTCCACTTT. The encoded protein is CASSEGRAYNSPLHF.

The rearrangement joins TRBV13 to TRBJ2-1; 10 bases are shared with TRBD2. This CDR3 comprises 20 residues. Trimming at V came to 2 bases and at J to 9 bases, leaving 22 bases not matched to a gene. The germline gives CDR1 PRHDT, CDR2 FYEKMQ (reference sequence). The CDR3 spells CASSLSLLRLASGSRGEQFF. CDR3 DNA: TGTGCCAGCAGCTTATCCCTCCTCCGTCTGGCTAGCGGGAGTCGGGGTGAGCAGTTCTTC.

The genes are TRBV25-1 and TRBJ2-7; 7 bases are a match to TRBD1. V trimming: 1 base; J trimming: 2 bases; junction bases outside the gene matches: 8. This CDR3 has 16 amino acids. CDR1 and CDR2 (germline): MGHDK, SYGVNS. The CDR3, as DNA: TGTGCCAGCAGTGAATTCTGGGACAGTGAAACCTACGAGCAGTACTTC. It encodes CASSEFWDSETYEQYF.

This clone was seen once. The chain links TRBV13 to TRBJ2-7, with TRBD1 matching over 7 bases. The CDR3 spans 12 residues. Per germline, CDR1 PRHDT and CDR2 FYEKMQ (reference sequence). The V gene end was trimmed by 5 bases and the J gene end by 7 bases; junction bases not matched to a gene: 5. Here the CDR3 reads CASSPQGWEQYF. The CDR3 DNA reads TGTGCCAGCAGCCCACAGGGGTGGGAGCAGTACTTC.

This clone was recorded a few times. This rearrangement joins TRBV7-9 to TRBJ2-1; 10 bases fit TRBD2. This CDR3 is built from 14 residues. Germline V lookup: CDR1 SEHNR, CDR2 FQNEAQ (reference sequence). J was trimmed by 6 bases and V by 6 bases; bases with no gene match: 5. The CDR3 DNA reads TGTGCCAGCAGTCGGACTAGCGGCCCCAATGAGCAGTTCTTC. Translated, it gives CASSRTSGPNEQFF.

The V and J genes are TRBV7-8 and TRBJ1-2; D is unclear. The ends were cut back, 1 base at V and 10 bases at J, with 7 bases in the middle. The germline V gene has CDR1 SGHVS and CDR2 FQNEAQ. This CDR3 is 11 amino acids long. CDR3 DNA: TGTGCCAGCAGCTTAGGTAGAGACTACACCTTC. As protein: CASSLGRDYTF.

The V gene is TRBV5-1, the J gene TRBJ1-3; 9 nucleotides match TRBD1. The V segment lost 4 bases and the J segment 1 base; nucleotides outside the gene matches: 12. The CDR3 runs to 18 residues. Germline lookup yields CDR1 SGHRS and CDR2 YFSETQ. The CDR3 sequence is CASSPVPGQGKSGNTIYF. Written as DNA, the CDR3 is TGCGCCAGCAGCCCCGTCCCGGGACAGGGAAAATCTGGAAACACCATATATTTT.

This chain links TRBV7-8 with TRBJ2-1; tentative D call: TRBD2 (6 bases). The length of the CDR3 is 15 residues. Trimming shortened V by 3 bases and J by 5 bases, and 14 bases separated the two germline ends. The germline CDR1 and CDR2 sequences are SGHVS and FQNEAQ. The CDR3 bases are TGTGCCAGCAGCTTTCCGGGAGCCATCAACAATGAGCAGTTCTTC. Translation: CASSFPGAINNEQFF. Using reference TRBV7-8 and TRBJ2-1 for the parts outside the CDR3, the full variable domain is GAGVSQSPRYKVAKRGQDVALRCDPISGHVSLFWYQQALGQGPEFLTYFQNEAQLDKSGLPSDRFFAERPEGSVSTLKIQRTQQEDSAVYLCASSFPGAINNEQFFGPGTRLTVL.

The chain recombines TRBV6-5 with TRBJ1-1; D is uncertain. Germline CDR1 is MNHEY and CDR2 is SVGAGI. CDR3 length: 13 amino acids. The V gene lost 5 bases and the J gene lost 6 bases, with 13 bases spanning the gap. The CDR3 loop is CASSDLGAAEAFF. The CDR3 region has the DNA TGTGCCAGCAGTGACCTGGGAGCGGCTGAAGCTTTCTTT.

This clone was detected a few times. The chain carries TRBV6-5 and TRBJ1-4; 9 nucleotides match TRBD1. Germline loops: CDR1 MNHEY, CDR2 SVGAGI. The CDR3 contains 15 residues. Trimming at V came to 5 bases and at J to 8 bases, leaving 9 bases not matched to a gene. The CDR3 loop is CASSGLTGGREKLFF. The CDR3 DNA reads as TGTGCCAGCAGTGGCCTCACAGGGGGCAGGGAAAAACTGTTTTTT.

This clone was observed a handful of times. The V call is TRBV4-1, the J call TRBJ2-1, with D tentatively TRBD1 or TRBD2 (5 bases each). V was clipped by 4 bases and J by 2 bases, with 6 bases between them. CDR3 length: 13 amino acids. In germline, CDR1 is MGHRA, CDR2 YSYEKL. The chain's CDR3 is CASSRDPYNEQFF. The CDR3 DNA is TGCGCCAGCAGCCGGGACCCCTACAATGAGCAGTTCTTC.

This clone is judged medium-sized (0.01 to 0.1%). The chain joins TRBV4-1 to TRBJ2-4; D unresolved. The V gene's germline CDR1 is MGHRA and CDR2 YSYEKL. CDR3 length: 17 residues. V dropped 0 bases and J dropped 0 bases, with 12 bases sitting between them. CDR3 protein: CASSQDRLALAKNIQYF. The CDR3 DNA follows: TGCGCCAGCAGCCAAGATCGTCTGGCCCTAGCCAAAAACATTCAGTACTTC.

Notes on this clone: This sample also contains other DNA sequences that code for the same CDR3. The J gene is TRBJ2-2, the V gene TRBV18, with D unclear. CDR1 is KGHSH, CDR2 LQKENI, per germline. V lost 1 base, J lost 2 bases, and 5 bases lay in between. The CDR3 spans 14 residues. The CDR3 coding sequence is TGTGCCAGCTCACCACAGGGAAACACCGGGGAGCTGTTTTTT. Translating gives CASSPQGNTGELFF.

J is TRBJ1-2 and V is TRBV7-9; no reliable D call. The CDR3 has 14 amino acids. CDR1 is SEHNR and CDR2 is FQNEAQ in the germline V gene (reference sequence). With 2 bases removed from V and 4 bases from J, the gap between germline ends came to 11 bases. The DNA of the CDR3 is TGTGCCAGCAGCTTATCAGGCAGGACCTATGGCTACACCTTC. Translated, it gives CASSLSGRTYGYTF. Supplemented by reference TRBV7-9 and TRBJ1-2, the full variable domain reads DTGVSQNPRHKITKRGQNVTFRCDPISEHNRLYWYRQTLGQGPEFLTYFQNEAQLEKSRLLSDRFSAERPKGSFSTLEIQRTEQGDSAMYLCASSLSGRTYGYTFGSGTRLTVV.

The gene calls are TRBV18 and TRBJ2-7; D gene unclear. The germline gives CDR1 KGHSH, CDR2 LQKENI. The CDR3 is made up of 12 amino acids. V was cut by 2 bases and J by 4 bases, with 6 bases left in between. This CDR3 is CASSPNGYEQYF. Here the CDR3 DNA reads TGTGCCAGCTCACCAAACGGGTACGAGCAGTACTTC.

The chain uses TRBV11-2 and TRBJ1-1, with 7 positions matching TRBD1. V dropped 5 bases and J dropped 3; count of bases not matched to a gene: 3. Germline V gene data show CDR1 as SGHAT and CDR2 as FQNNGV. The CDR3 loop spans 13 amino acids. In DNA, the CDR3 is TGTGCCAGCAGCGCAGGGACAGACACTGAAGCTTTCTTT. As protein: CASSAGTDTEAFF.

The J gene is TRBJ1-1, the V gene TRBV11-2, with a weak D call TRBD1 (6 bases). The CDR3 has 14 residues. Germline V gene data show CDR1 as SGHAT and CDR2 as FQNNGV. Trimming cost V 1 base and J 5 bases, with 11 bases left between them. The CDR3 DNA reads TGTGCCAGCAGCTTAGGCACAGGGAGGACTGAAGCTTTCTTT. It codes for CASSLGTGRTEAFF.

There are a few counts of this clone. The rearrangement joins TRBV18 to TRBJ2-1; D possibly corresponds to TRBD2 (6 bases). The CDR3 loop spans 13 amino acids. Germline CDR1 KGHSH, CDR2 LQKENI. Trimming cost V 2 bases and J 9 bases, with 11 bases left between them. The CDR3 sequence is CASSPTGEVEQFF. The CDR3 DNA reads as TGTGCCAGCTCACCAACGGGAGAGGTTGAGCAGTTCTTC. Full variable domain (outside the CDR3, taken from reference TRBV18 and TRBJ2-1): NAGVMQNPRHLVRRRGQEARLRCSPMKGHSHVYWYRQLPEEGLKFMVYLQKENIIDESGMPKERFSAEFPKEGPSILRIQQVVRGDSAAYFCASSPTGEVEQFFGPGTRLTVL.

This clone showed up just a few times. DNA of the CDR3: TGTGCCAGCAGCTTCGGCAGGGTCTCTGGAAACACCATATATTTT. It yields the protein CASSFGRVSGNTIYF. The V call is TRBV5-6, the J call TRBJ1-3; maybe TRBD1 (5 bases). CDR3 length: 15 residues. The germline V gene has CDR1 SGHDT and CDR2 YYEEEE. The germline V and J ends were trimmed by 2 bases and 0 bases, with 9 bases remaining between them.

The chain combines TRBV28 with TRBJ1-2, with D uncertain. Germline CDR1 MDHEN, CDR2 SYDVKM. The V end was cut by 4 bases, the J end by 6 bases, with 15 bases between. The CDR3 extends over 14 amino acids. As DNA, the CDR3 is TGTGCCAGCAGTTGGCAGTCGGATCTTGATGGCTACACCTTC. It is translated as CASSWQSDLDGYTF.

The V gene is TRBV7-3, the J gene TRBJ1-3; D is ambiguous. Germline-derived CDR1 and CDR2 are SGHTA and FQGTGA. V gave up 1 base and J gave up 0 bases, with 16 bases separating them. The CDR3 is made up of 18 amino acids. The CDR3 DNA reads as TGTGCCAGCAGCTTAAACCCCCCTGACGGCCACTCTGGAAACACCATATATTTT. Translated, it gives CASSLNPPDGHSGNTIYF.

J is TRBJ2-6 and V is TRBV12-5, with a tentative D call TRBD1 (5 bases). Looked up from germline, CDR1 is LGHNT and CDR2 is FRNRAP. The CDR3 consists of 17 residues. The V end lost 5 bases, the J end lost 5 bases, and 19 bases lay between the germline ends. The CDR3 reads CASGKNAGQSRANVLTF. The CDR3 DNA reads TGTGCTAGTGGTAAAAATGCAGGACAAAGTCGGGCCAACGTCCTGACTTTC.

The CDR3 protein is CASSVYEETQYF. The CDR3 DNA is TGTGCCAGCAGTGTGTATGAAGAGACCCAGTACTTC. V gene TRBV2 combines with J gene TRBJ2-5; the D is unclear. V was cut by 4 bases and J by 3 bases, with 6 bases left in between. The CDR3 has 12 residues. Per germline, CDR1 SNHLY and CDR2 FYNNEI.

V usage is TRBV28 and J usage is TRBJ2-5; no clear D gene. Trimming took 2 bases from V and 4 from J, leaving 20 bases between them. Germline assignment: CDR1 MDHEN and CDR2 SYDVKM. The CDR3 length is 17 residues. CDR3 region: CASSLPPIGWSVETQYF. The CDR3 coding sequence is TGTGCCAGCAGTTTACCCCCCATAGGATGGTCAGTAGAGACCCAGTACTTC.

The chain links TRBV29-1 to TRBJ1-1, with D uncertain. CDR1 is SQVTM, CDR2 ANQGSEA, per germline. Trimming took 1 base from V and 6 from J, leaving 12 bases between them. CDR3 length: 13 residues. The CDR3: CSVEGLRPSEAFF. In DNA form, the CDR3 reads TGCAGCGTTGAAGGCCTACGGCCTTCTGAAGCTTTCTTT.